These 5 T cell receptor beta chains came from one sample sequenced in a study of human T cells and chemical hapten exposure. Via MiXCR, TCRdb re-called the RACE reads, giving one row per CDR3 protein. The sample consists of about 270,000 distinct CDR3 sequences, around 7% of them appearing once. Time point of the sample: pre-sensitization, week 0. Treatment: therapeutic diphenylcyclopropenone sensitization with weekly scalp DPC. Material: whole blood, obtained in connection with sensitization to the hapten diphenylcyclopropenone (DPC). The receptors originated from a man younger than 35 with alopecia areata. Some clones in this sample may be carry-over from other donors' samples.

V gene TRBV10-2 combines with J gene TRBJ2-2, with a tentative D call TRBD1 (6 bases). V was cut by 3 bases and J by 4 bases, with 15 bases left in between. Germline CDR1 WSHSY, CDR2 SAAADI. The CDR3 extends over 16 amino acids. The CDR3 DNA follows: TGCGCCAGCAGTGAAAACAACAGGGTCATCACCGGGGAGCTGTTTTTT. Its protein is CASSENNRVITGELFF.

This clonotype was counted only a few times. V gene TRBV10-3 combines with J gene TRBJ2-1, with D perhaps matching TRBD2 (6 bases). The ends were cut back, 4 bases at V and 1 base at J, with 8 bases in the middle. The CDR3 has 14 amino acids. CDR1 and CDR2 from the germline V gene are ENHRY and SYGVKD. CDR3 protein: CAISGGGSYNEQFF. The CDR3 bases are TGTGCCATCAGTGGAGGAGGGTCCTACAATGAGCAGTTCTTC.

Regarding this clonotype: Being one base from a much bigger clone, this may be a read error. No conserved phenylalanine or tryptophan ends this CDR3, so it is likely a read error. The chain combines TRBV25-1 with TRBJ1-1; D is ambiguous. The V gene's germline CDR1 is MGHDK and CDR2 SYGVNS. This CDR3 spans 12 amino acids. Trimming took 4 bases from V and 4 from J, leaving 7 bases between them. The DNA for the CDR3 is TGTGCCAGCAGTGGCCAGATCACTGAAGCTTTCGTT. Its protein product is CASSGQITEAFV.

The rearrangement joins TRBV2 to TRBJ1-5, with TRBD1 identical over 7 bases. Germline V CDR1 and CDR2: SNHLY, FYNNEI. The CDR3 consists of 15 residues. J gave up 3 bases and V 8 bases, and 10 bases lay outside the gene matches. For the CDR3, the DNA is TGTGCCAGCCAAGCCGACGGGACAGACAATCAGCCCCAGCATTTT. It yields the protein CASQADGTDNQPQHF.

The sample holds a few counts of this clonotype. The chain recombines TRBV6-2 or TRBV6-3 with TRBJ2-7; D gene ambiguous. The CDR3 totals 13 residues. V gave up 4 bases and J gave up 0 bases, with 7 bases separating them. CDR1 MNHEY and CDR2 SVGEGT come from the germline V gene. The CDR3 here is CASSSLLSYEQYV. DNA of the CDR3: TGTGCCAGCAGTTCACTCCTCTCCTACGAGCAGTACGTC.